The 8 T cell receptor beta chains reported below all come from one sample, sequenced in a study of T cells in narcolepsy. Clones were read by immunoSEQ multiplex PCR, and TCRdb kept only the in-frame ones, dropping some. The sample has fewer than 40,000 clones, roughly four fifths seen once; the top ten hold around 2.7%. The sequenced sample was CD45RA- memory CD4+ T cells from PBMCs. These receptor sequences come from a human donor with narcolepsy.

The gene calls are TRBV15 and TRBJ1-1; D not certain. The CDR3 runs 13 residues. Trimming took off 5 bases at V and 6 bases at J, with 13 bases between the two ends. Per the germline V gene, CDR1 is LNHNV and CDR2 is YYDKDF (reference sequence). CDR3: CATSRLGSPEAFF. For the CDR3, the DNA is TGTGCCACCAGCCGGTTGGGAAGCCCTGAAGCTTTCTTT.

The chain has TRBV30 and TRBJ2-2, with D unresolved. CDR3 length: 13 amino acids. Germline V gene sequence: CDR1 GTSNPN, CDR2 SVGIG (reference sequence). Trimming pared 1 base from V and 8 bases from J, leaving 11 bases between. DNA of the CDR3: TGTGCCTGGAGTGGGATAGCAGGAGGGGAGCTGTTTTTT. Translation gives CAWSGIAGGELFF.

The chain uses TRBV19 and TRBJ1-5; no firm D call. Germline assignment: CDR1 LNHDA and CDR2 SQIVND (reference sequence). The CDR3 totals 13 residues. V was trimmed by 3 bases and J by 9 bases, leaving 12 bases between them. The CDR3 sequence: CASSIESQGPQHF. Here the CDR3 DNA reads TGTGCCAGTAGTATCGAAAGTCAAGGGCCCCAGCATTTT.

This chain connects TRBV30 to TRBJ1-2, with D maybe TRBD1 (5 bases). The CDR3 spans 16 residues. CDR1 and CDR2 from the germline V gene are GTSNPN and SVGIG (reference sequence). V lost 0 bases, J lost 3 bases, and 17 bases lay in between. The CDR3 reads CAWSVPTVGLDYGYTF. In DNA form, the CDR3 reads TGTGCCTGGAGTGTACCGACAGTTGGGCTAGACTATGGCTACACCTTC.

This rearrangement joins TRBV2 to TRBJ1-1; possibly TRBD1 for D (5 bases). The ends were cut back, 7 bases at V and 4 bases at J, with 10 bases in the middle. Germline V CDR1 and CDR2: SNHLY, FYNNEI. The CDR3 runs to 12 residues. The CDR3 is CASIGGGTEAFF. CDR3 coding DNA: TGTGCCAGCATTGGGGGGGGCACTGAAGCTTTCTTT.

The chain joins TRBV30 to TRBJ2-7; D could derive from TRBD1 or TRBD2 (5 bases each). Germline V gives CDR1 GTSNPN, CDR2 SVGIG (reference sequence). Trimming removed 2 bases from V and 0 bases from J, with 8 bases in between. CDR3 length: 13 residues. The DNA of the CDR3 is TGTGCCTGGAGTAGAGGGGCCTCCTACGAGCAGTACTTC. Its translation is CAWSRGASYEQYF. Using reference TRBV30 and TRBJ2-7 for the parts outside the CDR3, the full variable domain is SQTIHQWPATLVQPVGSPLSLECTVEGTSNPNLYWYRQAAGRGLQLLFYSVGIGQISSEVPQNLSASRPQDRQFILSSKKLLLSDSGFYLCAWSRGASYEQYFGPGTRLTVT.

The rearrangement links TRBV6-5 to TRBJ2-7; the match to TRBD1 covers 9 bases. V lost 5 bases to trimming and J lost 6 bases; unmatched junction nucleotides: 2. The CDR3 spans 12 residues. Germline V CDR1 and CDR2: MNHEY, SVGAGI. The CDR3 region is CASSRDRVEQYF. CDR3 DNA sequence: TGTGCCAGCAGTAGGGACAGGGTCGAGCAGTACTTC.

The rearrangement joins TRBV5-1 to TRBJ2-4; D is possibly TRBD1 (5 bases). The CDR3 runs 16 residues. V was trimmed by 0 bases and J by 3 bases, leaving 13 bases between them. Germline assignment: CDR1 SGHRS and CDR2 YFSETQ. As DNA, the CDR3 is TGCGCCAGCAGCTTGGGACCTCAGGGCGTCAAAAACATTCAGTACTTC. This codes for CASSLGPQGVKNIQYF. The full variable domain, in which reference TRBV5-1 and TRBJ2-4 provide the parts outside the CDR3, is KAGVTQTPRYLIKTRGQQVTLSCSPISGHRSVSWYQQTPGQGLQFLFEYFSETQRNKGNFPGRFSGRQFSNSRSEMNVSTLELGDSALYLCASSLGPQGVKNIQYFGAGTRLSVL.